The 31 T cell receptor beta chains below come from one sample, sequenced in a study of CD8 T cells in ankylosing spondylitis. TCRdb redid the calling of the 5' RACE reads with MiXCR, one entry per CDR3 protein. The profile shows around 250,000 distinct CDR3 sequences, roughly a tenth of them singletons. Sequencing input: blood, either unsorted or a sorted T cell fraction (not recorded which). These receptors were obtained from a male donor with ankylosing spondylitis or in good health (not recorded which).

This clonotype showed up just a few times. The rearrangement uses TRBV11-2 and TRBJ1-1; 7 bases fit TRBD1. After removal of 3 bases from V and 7 bases from J, the junction contained 8 bases not matched to a gene. The CDR3 has 14 amino acids. Germline V CDR1 and CDR2: SGHAT, FQNNGV. This CDR3 reads CASSLLGQEGEAFF. CDR3 sequence (DNA): TGTGCCAGCAGCTTGCTCGGACAGGAAGGTGAAGCTTTCTTT.

This clonotype was picked up many times. The genes are TRBV25-1 and TRBJ1-1; TRBD1 might be the D (5 bases). Trimming cost V 3 bases and J 4 bases, with 15 bases left between them. CDR1 is MGHDK, CDR2 SYGVNS, per germline. The CDR3 runs to 15 residues. DNA for the CDR3: TGTGCCAGCAGTGATGTTGGGGGGATCGGCACTGAAGCTTTCTTT. This gives the protein CASSDVGGIGTEAFF. Full variable domain (missing parts from reference TRBV25-1 and TRBJ1-1): EADIYQTPRYLVIGTGKKITLECSQTMGHDKMYWYQQDPGMELHLIHYSYGVNSTEKGDLSSESTVSRIRTEHFPLTLESARPSHTSQYLCASSDVGGIGTEAFFGQGTRLTVV.

This clonotype has a count of ten or more. The CDR3: CASSFSAYTEAFF. For the CDR3, the DNA is TGCGCCAGCAGCTTCTCAGCATACACTGAAGCTTTCTTT. The chain couples TRBV5-1 to TRBJ1-1; unclear D gene. The CDR3 consists of 13 residues. V was pared by 2 bases and J by 3 bases, with 8 bases between. Germline V gene data show CDR1 as SGHRS and CDR2 as YFSETQ. Combining the CDR3 with reference TRBV5-1 and TRBJ1-1 gives the whole variable domain KAGVTQTPRYLIKTRGQQVTLSCSPISGHRSVSWYQQTPGQGLQFLFEYFSETQRNKGNFPGRFSGRQFSNSRSEMNVSTLELGDSALYLCASSFSAYTEAFFGQGTRLTVV.

This chain uses TRBV11-2 with TRBJ2-3, with D possibly being TRBD2 (7 bases). The ends were cut back, 4 bases at V and 2 bases at J, with 16 bases in the middle. Germline V gene data show CDR1 as SGHAT and CDR2 as FQNNGV. This CDR3 has 16 residues. The CDR3 coding sequence is TGTGCCAGCAGCTCAGGGGAGGGAGGGGTCACAGATACGCAGTATTTT. Protein product: CASSSGEGGVTDTQYF.

This clonotype was counted only a few times. The rearrangement joins TRBV7-9 to TRBJ1-1; D is uncertain. Trimming took 5 bases from V and 3 from J, leaving 13 bases between them. The CDR3 has 14 residues. In germline, CDR1 is SEHNR, CDR2 FQNEAQ (reference sequence). CDR3: CASSNVPGYTEAFF. For the CDR3, the DNA is TGTGCCAGCAGCAACGTCCCGGGTTACACTGAAGCTTTCTTT.

The genes are TRBV7-2 and TRBJ2-5, with TRBD2 matching 8 bases. Looked up from germline, CDR1 is SGHTA and CDR2 is FQGNSA. The ends lost 5 bases at V and 5 bases at J; junction bases unmatched: 4. The CDR3 is 13 amino acids. This chain's CDR3 is CASSRSGTETQYF. CDR3 DNA sequence: TGTGCCAGCAGCCGTAGCGGGACGGAGACCCAGTACTTC.

J is TRBJ2-5 and V is TRBV2, with no clear D. Germline V CDR1 and CDR2: SNHLY, FYNNEI. This CDR3 has 15 amino acids. The V end lost 3 bases, the J end lost 5 bases, and 16 bases lay between the germline ends. This CDR3 reads CASSDKEVVGETQYF. CDR3 DNA sequence: TGTGCCAGCAGTGATAAAGAGGTGGTTGGGGAGACCCAGTACTTC.

Ten or more counts support this clonotype. The chain carries TRBV12-3 or TRBV12-4 and TRBJ1-5; D uncertain. Trimming took off 6 bases at V and 2 bases at J, with 11 bases between the two ends. The length of the CDR3 is 14 residues. The CDR3 region is CASSTGGGNQPQHF. In DNA form, the CDR3 reads TGTGCCAGCAGCACCGGTGGGGGCAATCAGCCCCAGCATTTT.

This clonotype was seen repeatedly, ten times or more. V usage is TRBV5-6 and J usage is TRBJ2-7; tentatively, D is TRBD2 (6 bases). The CDR3 consists of 16 residues. Looked up from germline, CDR1 is SGHDT and CDR2 is YYEEEE. The V end lost 4 bases, the J end lost 6 bases, and 23 bases lay between the germline ends. The CDR3 sequence is CASSTHHRLVRSEQYF. CDR3 in DNA: TGTGCCAGCAGCACACACCACCGACTAGTGAGAAGCGAGCAGTACTTC. The full variable domain, completed using reference TRBV5-6 and TRBJ2-7, is DAGVTQSPTHLIKTRGQQVTLRCSPKSGHDTVSWYQQALGQGPQFIFQYYEEEERQRGNFPDRFSGHQFPNYSSELNVNALLLGDSALYLCASSTHHRLVRSEQYFGPGTRLTVT.

The gene calls are TRBV7-3 and TRBJ2-3; D is undetermined. The V gene's germline CDR1 is SGHTA and CDR2 FQGTGA. With 0 bases removed from V and 4 bases from J, the gap between germline ends came to 8 bases. CDR3 size: 14 residues. CDR3 amino acids: CASSLTFSADTQYF. DNA of the CDR3: TGTGCCAGCAGCTTAACGTTCTCAGCAGATACGCAGTATTTT.

This clonotype has ten or more counts. The chain employs TRBV5-1 and TRBJ2-5; D is unclear. The CDR3 consists of 14 residues. V was cut by 0 bases and J by 1 base, with 7 bases left in between. Looked up from germline, CDR1 is SGHRS and CDR2 is YFSETQ. Here the CDR3 DNA reads TGCGCCAGCAGCTTGGTCCCGGGCCAAGAGACCCAGTACTTC. Translation: CASSLVPGQETQYF.

In its sample, this clonotype was seen a few times. V and J are TRBV20-1 and TRBJ2-6; D is uncertain. The V end lost 0 bases, the J end lost 1 base, and 7 bases lay between the germline ends. The germline gives CDR1 DFQATT, CDR2 SNEGSKA (reference sequence). The CDR3 has 15 amino acids. The CDR3 here is CSARDPESGANVLTF. The CDR3 nucleotides are TGCAGTGCTAGAGACCCAGAGTCTGGGGCCAACGTCCTGACTTTC.

In this sample, this clonotype turned up many times. The gene calls are TRBV7-8 and TRBJ2-1; TRBD1 might be the D (5 bases). Germline-derived CDR1 and CDR2 are SGHVS and FQNEAQ. The CDR3 spans 14 residues. V lost 4 bases and J 3 bases, leaving 10 bases between the germline ends. CDR3 bases: TGTGCCAGCAGCTCTAAGACAGACTACAATGAGCAGTTCTTC. Translating gives CASSSKTDYNEQFF.

This clonotype was recorded many times. V and J are TRBV29-1 and TRBJ2-3; 7 bases agree with TRBD1. Germline V gene sequence: CDR1 SQVTM, CDR2 ANQGSEA. This CDR3 has 14 residues. V shed 3 bases and J 1 base; nucleotides not matched to a gene: 4. The chain's CDR3 is CSVERQGGTDTQYF. CDR3 nucleotide sequence: TGCAGCGTTGAGAGACAGGGTGGCACAGATACGCAGTATTTT.

In the case of this clonotype: A much bigger clone sits one base away, suggesting this may be a read error. The gene calls are TRBV29-1 and TRBJ1-1; no definite D call. The CDR3 contains 13 residues. Germline lookup yields CDR1 SQVTM and CDR2 ANQGSEA. The CDR3 protein is CGVREQVGTEAFF. The CDR3 DNA reads TGCGGCGTCCGAGAGCAGGTTGGCACTGAAGCTTTCTTT. Looking up the rest from reference TRBV29-1 and TRBJ1-1 gives the full variable domain: SAVISQKPSRDICQRGTSLTIQCQVDSQVTMMFWYRQQPGQSLTLIATANQGSEATYESGFVIDKFPISRPNLTFSTLTVSNMSPEDSSIYLCGVREQVGTEAFFGQGTRLTVV.

This clonotype was found many times. The chain couples TRBV7-3 to TRBJ2-7; the D gene is possibly TRBD2 (5 bases). This CDR3 has 13 amino acids. Germline CDR1 is SGHTA and CDR2 is FQGTGA. V was trimmed by 3 bases and J by 3 bases, leaving 9 bases between them. This CDR3 reads CASSFFRGYEQYF. The CDR3, as DNA: TGTGCCAGCAGCTTCTTTCGGGGCTACGAGCAGTACTTC.

In this sample, this clonotype turned up many times. The V call is TRBV5-1, the J call TRBJ2-3, with TRBD1 identical over 9 bases. Germline CDR1 is SGHRS and CDR2 is YFSETQ. This CDR3 is 14 amino acids long. The J segment lost 4 bases and the V segment lost 4 bases, leaving 4 bases of the junction unmatched. This chain's CDR3 is CASSQGQGSDTQYF. The CDR3 DNA is TGCGCCAGCAGCCAGGGACAGGGATCAGATACGCAGTATTTT.

This chain links TRBV28 with TRBJ1-5, with D unresolved. The V end lost 5 bases, the J end lost 0 bases, and 8 bases lay between the germline ends. Germline CDR1 MDHEN, CDR2 SYDVKM. This CDR3 is 14 amino acids long. CDR3 sequence: CASSRAYSNQPQHF. The CDR3, as DNA: TGTGCCAGCAGTAGGGCGTATAGCAATCAGCCCCAGCATTTT.

This clonotype has a count of ten or more. The chain employs TRBV6-2 or TRBV6-3 and TRBJ2-2; 10 bases line up with TRBD1. Trimming at V came to 6 bases and at J to 3 bases, leaving 7 bases not matched to a gene. The CDR3 contains 16 residues. Per the germline V gene, CDR1 is MNHEY and CDR2 is SVGEGT. This CDR3 reads CASSSKGTGDTGELFF. CDR3 nucleotide sequence: TGTGCCAGCAGCAGCAAAGGGACAGGGGACACCGGGGAGCTGTTTTTT.

This clonotype was seen ten or more times. The V and J genes are TRBV11-3 and TRBJ1-1; unclear D gene. The CDR3 contains 14 residues. CDR1 is SGHNT and CDR2 is YENEEA in the germline V gene. V lost 0 bases and J 1 base, leaving 6 bases between the germline ends. The CDR3 reads CASSLDRANTEAFF. CDR3 nucleotide sequence: TGTGCCAGCAGCTTAGATCGGGCGAACACTGAAGCTTTCTTT.

J is TRBJ1-4 and V is TRBV27; D call uncertain. The V gene lost 7 bases and the J gene lost 7 bases, with 13 bases spanning the gap. The CDR3 spans 13 residues. Germline CDR1 reads MNHEY; CDR2 reads SMNVEV (reference sequence). In nucleotides, the CDR3 is TGTGCCAGCAAGGCGGCTCTATCTGAAAAACTGTTTTTT. Protein: CASKAALSEKLFF. Full variable domain (outside the CDR3, taken from reference TRBV27 and TRBJ1-4): EAQVTQNPRYLITVTGKKLTVTCSQNMNHEYMSWYRQDPGLGLRQIYYSMNVEVTDKGDVPEGYKVSRKEKRNFPLILESPSPNQTSLYFCASKAALSEKLFFGSGTQLSVL.

This clonotype was counted ten times or more. The V and J genes are TRBV12-3 or TRBV12-4 and TRBJ2-3; the D gene is possibly TRBD1 (6 bases). The V gene lost 5 bases and the J gene lost 6 bases, with 18 bases spanning the gap. The CDR3 is 15 residues long. The CDR3 spells CASSPTGILRDTQYF. In DNA, the CDR3 is TGTGCCAGCAGTCCCACAGGGATACTAAGGGATACGCAGTATTTT.

This clonotype occurred a few times. The V and J genes are TRBV24-1 and TRBJ2-5; perhaps TRBD2 as D (5 bases). CDR1 and CDR2 from the germline V gene are KGHDR and SFDVKD. V lost 1 base and J 2 bases, leaving 10 bases between the germline ends. The CDR3 totals 15 residues. CDR3 sequence (DNA): TGTGCCACCAGTGATTTTCGAGGGAATCAAGAGACCCAGTACTTC. Protein product: CATSDFRGNQETQYF.

In this sample, this clonotype turned up many times. The chain is built from TRBV5-1 and TRBJ1-5, with a possible D match to TRBD1 (6 bases). The CDR3 is 14 residues long. Between the trimmed V and J ends, which lost 2 bases and 6 bases, there was a span of 12 bases. Per germline, CDR1 SGHRS and CDR2 YFSETQ. CDR3 amino acids: CASSFDQGSQPQHF. The CDR3 nucleotides read TGCGCCAGCAGCTTCGACCAGGGGAGTCAGCCCCAGCATTTT.

This clonotype was counted at least ten times. The chain combines TRBV9 with TRBJ2-3; tentative D call: TRBD2 (6 bases). This CDR3 is 12 amino acids long. V was shortened by 4 bases and J by 6 bases, with 9 bases between the two germline ends. Per germline, CDR1 SGDLS and CDR2 YYNGEE. CDR3 sequence (DNA): TGTGCCAGCAGCCACGGGGGTGATACGCAGTATTTT. Amino acids: CASSHGGDTQYF.

This clonotype was seen at least ten times. This chain uses TRBV6-2 or TRBV6-3 with TRBJ2-2, with 8 bases fitting TRBD2. The CDR3 is 20 amino acids. Germline V CDR1 and CDR2: MNHEY, SVGEGT. V shed 0 bases and J 7 bases; nucleotides not matched to a gene: 19. CDR3 protein: CASSYSIPGAGENWHGELFF. CDR3 coding DNA: TGTGCCAGCAGTTACTCGATCCCCGGAGCGGGGGAAAATTGGCACGGGGAGCTGTTTTTT.

Ten or more counts support this clonotype. J is TRBJ2-7 and V is TRBV20-1; TRBD1 agrees at 7 bases. This CDR3 is 16 amino acids long. Germline V gives CDR1 DFQATT, CDR2 SNEGSKA (reference sequence). J lost 2 bases, V lost 2 bases, and 12 bases had no gene match. The CDR3 sequence is CSARSEGQEWAYEQYF. The CDR3, as DNA: TGCAGTGCTAGATCCGAAGGACAGGAATGGGCCTACGAGCAGTACTTC.

This clonotype was found many times. The chain has TRBV5-1 and TRBJ2-7; a possible D gene is TRBD2 (6 bases). The germline V and J ends were trimmed by 1 base and 0 bases, with 11 bases remaining between them. In germline, CDR1 is SGHRS, CDR2 YFSETQ. The CDR3 is 15 residues long. The CDR3 DNA is TGCGCCAGCAGCTTGTCGGGACTCAGCTCCTACGAGCAGTACTTC. Its protein is CASSLSGLSSYEQYF. Variable domain in full (rest from reference TRBV5-1 and TRBJ2-7): KAGVTQTPRYLIKTRGQQVTLSCSPISGHRSVSWYQQTPGQGLQFLFEYFSETQRNKGNFPGRFSGRQFSNSRSEMNVSTLELGDSALYLCASSLSGLSSYEQYFGPGTRLTVT.

This clonotype was counted ten times or more. The rearrangement links TRBV20-1 to TRBJ2-5; 8 bases align to TRBD2. V gave up 0 bases and J gave up 1 base; unmatched junction bases: 16. Germline V gives CDR1 DFQATT, CDR2 SNEGSKA (reference sequence). This CDR3 is built from 19 residues. The CDR3 spells CSARDLGRAVTAPQETQYF. The CDR3 coding sequence is TGCAGTGCTAGAGATCTCGGGAGGGCCGTCACAGCCCCCCAAGAGACCCAGTACTTC.

This clonotype was observed many times. The chain carries TRBV3-1 and TRBJ2-3, with TRBD2 as a possible D gene (5 bases). Germline loops: CDR1 LGHDT, CDR2 YNNKEL (reference sequence). The CDR3 extends over 15 amino acids. V was pared by 1 base and J by 2 bases, with 10 bases between. CDR3 DNA: TGTGCCAGCAGCCAAGCGGGAAGGATCACAGATACGCAGTATTTT. It yields the protein CASSQAGRITDTQYF.

This clonotype came up many times. The V and J genes are TRBV5-1 and TRBJ1-2; possibly TRBD1 for D (6 bases). This CDR3 is 14 amino acids long. V was cut by 3 bases and J by 2 bases, with 11 bases left in between. Germline CDR1 reads SGHRS; CDR2 reads YFSETQ. This CDR3 is CASSSSGTNYGYTF. CDR3 bases: TGCGCCAGCAGCTCTAGTGGGACAAACTATGGCTACACCTTC.